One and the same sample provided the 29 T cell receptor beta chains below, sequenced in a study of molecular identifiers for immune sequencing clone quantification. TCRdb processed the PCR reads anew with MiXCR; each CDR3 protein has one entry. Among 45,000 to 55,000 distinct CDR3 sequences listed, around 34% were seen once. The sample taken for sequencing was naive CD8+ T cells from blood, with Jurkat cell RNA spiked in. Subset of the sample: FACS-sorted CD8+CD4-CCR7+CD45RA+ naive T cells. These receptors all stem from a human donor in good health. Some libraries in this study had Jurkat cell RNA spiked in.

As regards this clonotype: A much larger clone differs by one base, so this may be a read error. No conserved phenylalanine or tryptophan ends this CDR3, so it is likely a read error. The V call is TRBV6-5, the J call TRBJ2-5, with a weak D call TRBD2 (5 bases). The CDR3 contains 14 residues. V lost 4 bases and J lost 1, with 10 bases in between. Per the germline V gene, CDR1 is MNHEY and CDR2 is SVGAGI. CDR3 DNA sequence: TGTGCCAGCAGTTCGGCCCGGGGCCAAGAGACCCAGTACCTC. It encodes CASSSARGQETQYL.

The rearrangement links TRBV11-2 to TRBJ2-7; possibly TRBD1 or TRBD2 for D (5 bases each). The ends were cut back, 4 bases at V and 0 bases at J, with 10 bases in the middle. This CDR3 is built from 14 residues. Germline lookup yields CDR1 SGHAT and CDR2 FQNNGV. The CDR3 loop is CASSWGIGSYEQYF. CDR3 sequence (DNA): TGTGCCAGCAGCTGGGGGATAGGCTCCTACGAGCAGTACTTC.

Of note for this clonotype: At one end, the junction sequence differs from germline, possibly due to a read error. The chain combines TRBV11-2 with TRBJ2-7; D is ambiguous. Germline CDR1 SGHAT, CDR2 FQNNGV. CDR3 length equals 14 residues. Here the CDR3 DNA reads TGTGCCAGCAGCCCTAGGGCGCGTTTCAACGAGCAGAACTTC. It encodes CASSPRARFNEQNF.

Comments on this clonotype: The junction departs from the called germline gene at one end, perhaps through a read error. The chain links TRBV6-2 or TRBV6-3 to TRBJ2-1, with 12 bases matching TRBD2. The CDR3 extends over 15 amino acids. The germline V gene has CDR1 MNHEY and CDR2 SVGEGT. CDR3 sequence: CASGYPSGRANEQFF. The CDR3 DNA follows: TGTGCCAGCGGTTACCCTAGCGGGAGGGCCAATGAGCAGTTCTTC.

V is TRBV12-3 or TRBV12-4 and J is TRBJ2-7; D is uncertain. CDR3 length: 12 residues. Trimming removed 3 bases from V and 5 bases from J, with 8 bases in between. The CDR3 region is CASSFLEDEQYF. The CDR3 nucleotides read TGTGCCAGCAGTTTTCTTGAGGACGAGCAGTACTTC.

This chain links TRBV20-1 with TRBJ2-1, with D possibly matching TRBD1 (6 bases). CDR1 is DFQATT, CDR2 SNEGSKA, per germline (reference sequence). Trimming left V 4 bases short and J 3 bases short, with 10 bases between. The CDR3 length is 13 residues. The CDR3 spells CSATQGNYNEQFF. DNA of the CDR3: TGCAGTGCTACACAGGGCAACTACAATGAGCAGTTCTTC.

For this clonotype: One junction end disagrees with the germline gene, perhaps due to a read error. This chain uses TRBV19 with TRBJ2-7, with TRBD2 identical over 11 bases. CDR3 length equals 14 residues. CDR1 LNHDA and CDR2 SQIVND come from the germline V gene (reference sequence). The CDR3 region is CASCIASGRIEQYF. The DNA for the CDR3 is TGTGCCAGTTGTATCGCTAGCGGGAGGATCGAGCAGTACTTC.

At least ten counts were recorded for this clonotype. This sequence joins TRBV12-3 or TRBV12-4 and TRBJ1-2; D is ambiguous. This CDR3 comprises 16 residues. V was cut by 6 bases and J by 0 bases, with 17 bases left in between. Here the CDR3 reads CASSALALTANYGYTF. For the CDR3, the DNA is TGTGCCAGCAGCGCCCTGGCTTTGACGGCTAACTATGGCTACACCTTC.

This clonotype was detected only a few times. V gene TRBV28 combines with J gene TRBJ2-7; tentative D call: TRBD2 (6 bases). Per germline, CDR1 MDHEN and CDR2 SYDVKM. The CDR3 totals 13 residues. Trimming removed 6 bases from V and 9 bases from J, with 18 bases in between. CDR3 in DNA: TGTGCCAGCAGGGGGACGGGGGAGGAAAGGCAGTACTTC. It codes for CASRGTGEERQYF.

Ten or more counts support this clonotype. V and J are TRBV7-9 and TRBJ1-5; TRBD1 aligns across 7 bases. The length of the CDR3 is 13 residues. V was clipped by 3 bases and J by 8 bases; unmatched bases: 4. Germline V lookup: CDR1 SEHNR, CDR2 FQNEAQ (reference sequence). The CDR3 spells CASSLTGTEPQHF. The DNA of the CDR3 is TGTGCCAGCAGCTTGACAGGGACGGAGCCCCAGCATTTT.

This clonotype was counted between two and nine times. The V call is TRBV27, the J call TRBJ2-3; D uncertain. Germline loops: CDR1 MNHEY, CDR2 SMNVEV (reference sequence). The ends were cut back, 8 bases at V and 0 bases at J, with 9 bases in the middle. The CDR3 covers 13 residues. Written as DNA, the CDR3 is TGTGCCAGCCTTGGGCTGAGCACAGATACGCAGTATTTT. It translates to CASLGLSTDTQYF.

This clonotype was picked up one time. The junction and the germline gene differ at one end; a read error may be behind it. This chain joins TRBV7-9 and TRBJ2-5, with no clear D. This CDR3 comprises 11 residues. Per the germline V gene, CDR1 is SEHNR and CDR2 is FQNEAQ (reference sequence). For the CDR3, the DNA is TGTGCCGGCAGCTATGGTCCCACCCAGTACTTC. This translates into CAGSYGPTQYF.

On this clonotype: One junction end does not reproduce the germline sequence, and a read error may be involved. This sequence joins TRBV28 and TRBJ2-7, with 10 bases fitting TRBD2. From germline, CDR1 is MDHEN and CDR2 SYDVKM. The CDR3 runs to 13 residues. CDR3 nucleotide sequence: TGTACCAGCAGGGGACTAGCGCGGTACGAGCAGTACTTC. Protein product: CTSRGLARYEQYF.

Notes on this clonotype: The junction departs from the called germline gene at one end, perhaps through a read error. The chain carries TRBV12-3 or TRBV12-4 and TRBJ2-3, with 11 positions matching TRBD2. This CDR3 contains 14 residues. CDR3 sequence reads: CATLAGGYGDTRYF. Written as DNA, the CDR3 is TGTGCCACCTTAGCGGGAGGGTATGGAGATACGCGGTATTTT.

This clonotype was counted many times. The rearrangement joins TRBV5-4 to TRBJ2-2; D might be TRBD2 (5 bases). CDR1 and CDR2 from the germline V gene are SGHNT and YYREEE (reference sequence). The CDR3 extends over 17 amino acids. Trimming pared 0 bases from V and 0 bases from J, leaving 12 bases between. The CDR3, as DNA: TGTGCCAGCAGCTTGGCACCAGGCGGGTCGAACACCGGGGAGCTGTTTTTT. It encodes CASSLAPGGSNTGELFF.

The CDR3 is CASSQGGLAGTSGYNEQFF. CDR3 coding DNA: TGTGCCAGCAGCCAGGGGGGACTAGCGGGAACTTCGGGGTACAATGAGCAGTTCTTC. V is TRBV4-2 and J is TRBJ2-1; the match to TRBD2 covers 13 bases. The germline V gene has CDR1 LGHNA and CDR2 YNFKEQ. CDR3 size: 19 residues. Germline trimming cut 3 bases from V and 4 bases from J; bases unmatched to any gene: 12.

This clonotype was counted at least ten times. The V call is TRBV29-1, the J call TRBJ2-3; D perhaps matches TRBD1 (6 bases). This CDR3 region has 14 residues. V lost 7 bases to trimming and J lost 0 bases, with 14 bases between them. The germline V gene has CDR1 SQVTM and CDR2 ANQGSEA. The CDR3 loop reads CSAPGTLSTDTQYF. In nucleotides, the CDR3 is TGCAGCGCCCCCGGGACACTCAGCACAGATACGCAGTATTTT.

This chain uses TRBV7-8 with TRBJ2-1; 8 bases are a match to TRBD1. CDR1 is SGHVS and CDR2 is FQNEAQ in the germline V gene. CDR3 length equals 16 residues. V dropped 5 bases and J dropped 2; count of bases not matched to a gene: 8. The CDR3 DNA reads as TGTGCCAGCAGCCTAGGACAGGGTTACCCCTACAATGAGCAGTTCTTC. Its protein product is CASSLGQGYPYNEQFF.

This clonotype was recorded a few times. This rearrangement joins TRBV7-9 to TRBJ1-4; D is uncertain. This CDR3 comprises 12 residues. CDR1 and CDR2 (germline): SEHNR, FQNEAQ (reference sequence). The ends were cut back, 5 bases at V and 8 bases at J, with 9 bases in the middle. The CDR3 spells CASSPIGEKLFF. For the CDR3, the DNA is TGTGCCAGCAGCCCGATCGGAGAAAAACTGTTTTTT.

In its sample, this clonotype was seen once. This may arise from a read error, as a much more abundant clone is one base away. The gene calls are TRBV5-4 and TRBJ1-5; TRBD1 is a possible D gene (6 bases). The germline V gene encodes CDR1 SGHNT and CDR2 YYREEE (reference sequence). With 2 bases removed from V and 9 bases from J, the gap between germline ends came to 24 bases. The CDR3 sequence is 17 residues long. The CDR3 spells CASSFTPYRDSGLPQHF. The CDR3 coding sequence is TGTGCCAGCAGCTTTACTCCATACAGGGATTCTGGACTGCCCCAGCATTTT.

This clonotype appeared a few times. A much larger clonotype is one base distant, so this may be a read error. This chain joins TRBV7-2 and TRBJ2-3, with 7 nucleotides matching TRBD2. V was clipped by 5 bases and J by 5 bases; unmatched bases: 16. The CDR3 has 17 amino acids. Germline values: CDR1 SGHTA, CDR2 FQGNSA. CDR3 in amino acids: CASSPSPVGGVEDTQYF. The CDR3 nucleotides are TGTGCCAGCAGCCCATCCCCGGTGGGAGGGGTGGAAGATACGCAGTATTTT. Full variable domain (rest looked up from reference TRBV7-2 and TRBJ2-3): GAGVSQSPSNKVTEKGKDVELRCDPISGHTALYWYRQSLGQGLEFLIYFQGNSAPDKSGLPSDRFSAERTGGSVSTLTIQRTQQEDSAVYLCASSPSPVGGVEDTQYFGPGTRLTVL.

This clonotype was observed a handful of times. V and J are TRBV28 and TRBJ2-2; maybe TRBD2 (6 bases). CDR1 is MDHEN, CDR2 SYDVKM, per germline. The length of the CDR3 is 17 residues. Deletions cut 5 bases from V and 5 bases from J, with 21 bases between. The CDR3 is CASSTLRGSRLTGELFF. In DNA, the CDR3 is TGTGCCAGCAGTACCCTGCGGGGTAGCCGGCTTACCGGGGAGCTGTTTTTT.

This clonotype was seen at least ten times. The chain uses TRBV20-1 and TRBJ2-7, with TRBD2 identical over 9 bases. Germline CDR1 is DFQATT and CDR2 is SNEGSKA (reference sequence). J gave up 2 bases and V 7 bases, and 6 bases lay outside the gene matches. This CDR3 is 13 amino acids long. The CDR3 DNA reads TGCAGTGTCCCACTAGCGGGTCCCTACGAGCAGTACTTC. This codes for CSVPLAGPYEQYF.

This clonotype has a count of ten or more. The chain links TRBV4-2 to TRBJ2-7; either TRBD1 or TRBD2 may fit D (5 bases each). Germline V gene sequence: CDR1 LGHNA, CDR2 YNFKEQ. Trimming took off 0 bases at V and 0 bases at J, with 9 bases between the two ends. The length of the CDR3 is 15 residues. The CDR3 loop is CASSQDPGTSYEQYF. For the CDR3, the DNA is TGTGCCAGCAGCCAAGATCCCGGGACCTCCTACGAGCAGTACTTC.

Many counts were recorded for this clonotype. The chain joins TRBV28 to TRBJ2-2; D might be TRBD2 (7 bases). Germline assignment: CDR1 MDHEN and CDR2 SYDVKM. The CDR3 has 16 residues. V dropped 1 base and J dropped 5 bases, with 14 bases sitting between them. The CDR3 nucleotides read TGTGCCAGCAGTTTATACCGGGGGGCGCTGACCGGGGAGCTGTTTTTT. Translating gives CASSLYRGALTGELFF.

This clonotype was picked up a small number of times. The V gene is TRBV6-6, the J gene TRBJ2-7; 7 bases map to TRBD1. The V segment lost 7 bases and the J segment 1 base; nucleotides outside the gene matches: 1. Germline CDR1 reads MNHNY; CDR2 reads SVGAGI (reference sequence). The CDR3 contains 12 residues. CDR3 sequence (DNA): TGTGCCAGCACGACAGGGTCCTACGAGCAGTACTTC. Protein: CASTTGSYEQYF.

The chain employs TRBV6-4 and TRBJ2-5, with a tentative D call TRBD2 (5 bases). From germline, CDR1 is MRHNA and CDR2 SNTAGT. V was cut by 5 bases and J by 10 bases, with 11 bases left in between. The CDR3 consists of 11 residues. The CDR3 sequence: CASSSTGNQYF. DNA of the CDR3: TGTGCCAGCAGTTCCACCGGGAACCAGTACTTC.

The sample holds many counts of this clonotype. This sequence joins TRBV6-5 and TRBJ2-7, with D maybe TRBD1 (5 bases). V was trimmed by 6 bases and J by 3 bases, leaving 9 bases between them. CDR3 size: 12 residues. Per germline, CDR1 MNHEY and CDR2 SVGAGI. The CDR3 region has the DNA TGTGCCAGCAGGTCAGGGAACTACGAGCAGTACTTC. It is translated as CASRSGNYEQYF.

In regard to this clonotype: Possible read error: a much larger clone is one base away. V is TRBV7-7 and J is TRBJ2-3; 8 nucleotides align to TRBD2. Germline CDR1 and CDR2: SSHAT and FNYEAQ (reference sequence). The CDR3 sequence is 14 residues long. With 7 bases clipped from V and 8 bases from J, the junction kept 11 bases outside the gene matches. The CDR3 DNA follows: TGTGCCAGCAAAGCAGCGGGAGCCGCAGGTACGCAGTATTTT. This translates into CASKAAGAAGTQYF.